The 10 T cell receptor beta chains presented below share a single source sample, sequenced in a study of blood T cell repertoires in COVID-19. The assay was immunoSEQ multiplex PCR, and TCRdb's table has in-frame clones only and misses some. The sample lists approximately 210,000 clones; approximately 94% were seen once. The sample comprised peripheral blood. All receptors come from a man younger than 40 with COVID-19, enrolled during active disease.

The J gene is TRBJ1-1, the V gene TRBV7-3, with unresolved D. Germline CDR1 and CDR2: SGHTA and FQGTGA. V was cut by 5 bases and J by 6 bases, with 13 bases left in between. This CDR3 has 13 amino acids. CDR3 residues: CASSPPVWSEAFF. In nucleotides, the CDR3 is TGTGCCAGCAGCCCACCAGTCTGGTCTGAAGCTTTCTTT.

The chain links TRBV18 to TRBJ2-7; TRBD1 might be the D (6 bases). Trimming pared 4 bases from V and 7 bases from J, leaving 14 bases between. Looked up from germline, CDR1 is KGHSH and CDR2 is LQKENI. The CDR3 runs to 13 residues. The CDR3 nucleotides read TGTGCCAGCTCACTGCACAGGGAATCGGAGCAGTACTTC. Protein: CASSLHRESEQYF.

The chain couples TRBV5-1 to TRBJ2-5, with D tentatively TRBD2 (5 bases). Germline CDR1 reads SGHRS; CDR2 reads YFSETQ. This CDR3 contains 13 residues. V lost 1 base and J lost 5, with 9 bases in between. CDR3 protein: CASSLSGIETQYF. CDR3 nucleotides: TGCGCCAGCAGCTTGTCCGGGATCGAGACCCAGTACTTC.

The chain carries TRBV6-5 and TRBJ1-2; tentative D call: TRBD1 (5 bases). Germline V gene sequence: CDR1 MNHEY, CDR2 SVGAGI. This CDR3 is 13 amino acids long. Trimming took off 4 bases at V and 7 bases at J, with 13 bases between the two ends. CDR3 residues: CASSLEGSAGYTF. In nucleotides, the CDR3 is TGTGCCAGCAGTTTGGAGGGGTCGGCTGGCTACACCTTC.

This chain connects TRBV7-9 to TRBJ2-3; 7 bases fit TRBD1. The ends lost 6 bases at V and 6 bases at J; junction bases unmatched: 21. Germline V lookup: CDR1 SEHNR, CDR2 FQNEAQ (reference sequence). CDR3 size: 18 residues. The CDR3 region is CASRKGASLVVAGDTQYF. The CDR3 nucleotides are TGTGCCAGCAGAAAGGGGGCGAGCCTAGTTGTAGCCGGGGATACGCAGTATTTT.

The chain recombines TRBV28 with TRBJ1-5, with unresolved D. This CDR3 spans 14 amino acids. The ends were cut back, 2 bases at V and 0 bases at J, with 5 bases in the middle. Germline CDR1 MDHEN, CDR2 SYDVKM. The CDR3 bases are TGTGCCAGCAGTTTAGCCAGTAGCAATCAGCCCCAGCATTTT. Its protein is CASSLASSNQPQHF.

The V gene is TRBV5-4, the J gene TRBJ1-1; 8 bases fit TRBD1. CDR3 length: 14 amino acids. Per germline, CDR1 SGHNT and CDR2 YYREEE (reference sequence). Trimming at V came to 3 bases and at J to 5 bases, leaving 6 bases not matched to a gene. DNA for the CDR3: TGTGCCAGCAGCTCCAGGACAGGGCGGACTGAAGCTTTCTTT. Its protein is CASSSRTGRTEAFF. The whole variable domain, remainder taken from reference TRBV5-4 and TRBJ1-1, is ETGVTQSPTHLIKTRGQQVTLRCSSQSGHNTVSWYQQALGQGPQFIFQYYREEENGRGNFPPRFSGLQFPNYSSELNVNALELDDSALYLCASSSRTGRTEAFFGQGTRLTVV.

The chain joins TRBV11-2 to TRBJ1-2; TRBD1 is a possible D gene (5 bases). The V end lost 5 bases, the J end lost 8 bases, and 15 bases lay between the germline ends. Germline CDR1 and CDR2: SGHAT and FQNNGV. The CDR3 consists of 13 residues. The CDR3 coding sequence is TGTGCCAGCAGCCGATCAGGGATTCGCGGCTACACCTTC. Residues: CASSRSGIRGYTF.

The chain combines TRBV5-1 with TRBJ1-1, with D possibly being TRBD1 (6 bases). V gave up 6 bases and J gave up 0 bases, with 9 bases separating them. The germline V gene encodes CDR1 SGHRS and CDR2 YFSETQ. CDR3 length: 13 residues. In DNA, the CDR3 is TGCGCCAGCACGCAGGGGATGAACACTGAAGCTTTCTTT. Translating it yields CASTQGMNTEAFF. Filled out from reference TRBV5-1 and TRBJ1-1, the complete variable domain reads KAGVTQTPRYLIKTRGQQVTLSCSPISGHRSVSWYQQTPGQGLQFLFEYFSETQRNKGNFPGRFSGRQFSNSRSEMNVSTLELGDSALYLCASTQGMNTEAFFGQGTRLTVV.

The chain has TRBV19 and TRBJ1-5; perhaps TRBD1 as D (6 bases). CDR3 length: 13 amino acids. The germline V and J ends were trimmed by 6 bases and 5 bases, with 11 bases remaining between them. Germline V gene data show CDR1 as LNHDA and CDR2 as SQIVND (reference sequence). CDR3 amino acids: CASREGEHQPQHF. Written as DNA, the CDR3 is TGTGCCAGTAGAGAGGGGGAGCATCAGCCCCAGCATTTT.